Described below is a single T cell receptor beta chain sequence and its context. TCRdb's table, derived via immunoSEQ multiplex PCR, lists solely in-frame clones and lacks some. Of about 50,000 clones in the sample, approximately 94% were seen once. V was shortened by 4 bases and J by 3 bases, with 10 bases between the two germline ends. The CDR3 sequence is 13 residues long. Germline CDR1 and CDR2: SGHRS and YFSETQ. This entry belongs to a study of T cell changes during pregnancy in multiple sclerosis. The material sequenced was CD4+ T cells from peripheral blood mononuclear cells, taken in the third trimester of pregnancy. V gene TRBV5-1 combines with J gene TRBJ1-2; tentative D call: TRBD1 (6 bases). This receptor was obtained from a female donor with multiple sclerosis, enrolled in a pregnancy study. The CDR3 bases are TGCGCCAGCAGCACCGGACAGTACTATGGCTACACCTTC. Translated: CASSTGQYYGYTF. The whole variable domain, filled in from reference TRBV5-1 and TRBJ1-2, reads KAGVTQTPRYLIKTRGQQVTLSCSPISGHRSVSWYQQTPGQGLQFLFEYFSETQRNKGNFPGRFSGRQFSNSRSEMNVSTLELGDSALYLCASSTGQYYGYTFGSGTRLTVV.